The T cell receptor beta chain under discussion was sequenced for a study of Graves' ophthalmopathy and Graves' hyperthyroidism. Study-level information: Peripheral blood was gathered at the point of initial diagnosis, before any treatment started.

The CDR3 is 16 residues long. Germline CDR1 reads SEHNR; CDR2 reads FQNEAQ (reference sequence). Trimming took off 3 bases at V and 4 bases at J, with 18 bases between the two ends. The study amplified TCR beta CDR3 regions using RNA transcripts. HTBI-primed first-round RT-PCR preceded second-round multiplex PCR. TCRdb fed the multiplex PCR reads into MiXCR, producing one record per CDR3 protein. The table has around 670,000 distinct CDR3 sequences, around 40% seen once. Patients were left out if they had other autoimmune diseases, uncontrolled infections, pregnancy or lactation. PBMCs were isolated from an approximately 10 ml sample of fresh peripheral blood. In this sample, this clonotype turned up a few times. Its specificity is not known. Overall study results and limits: For predicting ophthalmopathy progression, the model had roughly 70% sensitivity and approximately 72% specificity.

Input material: peripheral blood. The chain has TRBV7-9 and TRBJ2-5; D unclear. This TCR was sampled from an adult man with Graves' ophthalmopathy. CDR3 nucleotide sequence: TGTGCCAGCAGCTTGCGTAGGGCAGTCACGGGAGAGACCCAGTACTTC. Residues: CASSLRRAVTGETQYF.